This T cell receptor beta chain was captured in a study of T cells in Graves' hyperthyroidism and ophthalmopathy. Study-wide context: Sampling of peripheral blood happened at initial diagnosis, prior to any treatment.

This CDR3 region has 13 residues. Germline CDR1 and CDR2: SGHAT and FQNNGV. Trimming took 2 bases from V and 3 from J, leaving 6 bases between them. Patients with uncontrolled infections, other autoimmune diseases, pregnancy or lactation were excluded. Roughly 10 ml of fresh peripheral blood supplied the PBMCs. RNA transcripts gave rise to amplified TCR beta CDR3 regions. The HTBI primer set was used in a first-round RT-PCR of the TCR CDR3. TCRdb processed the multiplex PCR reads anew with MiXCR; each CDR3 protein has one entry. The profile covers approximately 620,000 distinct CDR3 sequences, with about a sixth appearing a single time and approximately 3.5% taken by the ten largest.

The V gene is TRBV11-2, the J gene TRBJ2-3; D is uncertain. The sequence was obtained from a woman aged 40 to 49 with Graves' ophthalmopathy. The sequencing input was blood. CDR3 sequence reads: CASSLSLTDTQYF. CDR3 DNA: TGTGCCAGCAGCTTAAGTTTAACAGATACGCAGTATTTT.